Listed here are 6 T cell receptor beta chains from one sample, sequenced in a study of blood T cell repertoires in COVID-19. The method was immunoSEQ multiplex PCR; TCRdb's version includes in-frame clones alone and lacks a portion of them. Counted here are about 110,000 clones, 75% to 90% occurring once; the ten biggest clones make up approximately 29%. The sample comprised peripheral blood. The source of these receptors is a woman older than 75 with acute or convalescent COVID-19.

The gene calls are TRBV18 and TRBJ2-3, with TRBD2 matching 7 bases. There are 15 residues in the CDR3. With 0 bases clipped from V and 4 bases from J, the junction kept 4 bases outside the gene matches. Germline CDR1 is KGHSH and CDR2 is LQKENI. The CDR3 nucleotides read TGTGCCAGCTCACCACCGGCCAGCGGGGCAGATACGCAGTATTTT. This sequence encodes CASSPPASGADTQYF.

The CDR3 sequence is CASSLVPGLNTEAFF. CDR3 coding DNA: TGTGCCAGCAGCTTAGTCCCGGGGTTGAACACTGAAGCTTTCTTT. The chain employs TRBV7-8 and TRBJ1-1; no firm D call. V lost 1 base, J lost 0 bases, and 9 bases lay in between. CDR3 length: 15 residues. Germline CDR1 is SGHVS and CDR2 is FQNEAQ.

This clone has a single count. This chain uses TRBV28 with TRBJ2-1; D uncertain. CDR1 is MDHEN and CDR2 is SYDVKM in the germline V gene. The V and J ends lost 5 bases and 4 bases respectively, with 6 bases between them. CDR3 size: 12 residues. CDR3 sequence reads: CASSLLYNEQFF. In DNA form, the CDR3 reads TGTGCCAGCAGTCTTCTATACAATGAGCAGTTCTTC. The variable domain in full, with the rest retrieved from reference TRBV28 and TRBJ2-1, is DVKVTQSSRYLVKRTGEKVFLECVQDMDHENMFWYRQDPGLGLRLIYFSYDVKMKEKGDIPEGYSVSREKKERFSLILESASTNQTSMYLCASSLLYNEQFFGPGTRLTVL.

The chain joins TRBV28 to TRBJ2-3; 14 bases map to TRBD2. Germline-derived CDR1 and CDR2 are MDHEN and SYDVKM. With 6 bases clipped from V and 5 bases from J, the junction kept 10 bases outside the gene matches. The length of the CDR3 is 17 residues. Here the CDR3 reads CASRETSGGEVVDTQYF. In DNA form, the CDR3 reads TGTGCCAGCAGAGAGACTAGCGGGGGGGAGGTCGTAGATACGCAGTATTTT.

This clone came up once. The V call is TRBV3-1 (or the pseudogene TRBV3-2), the J call TRBJ2-1; TRBD2 aligns across 8 bases. Germline trimming cut 5 bases from V and 5 bases from J; bases unmatched to any gene: 5. The CDR3 totals 14 residues. Germline V gene data show CDR1 as LGHDT and CDR2 as YNNKEL (reference sequence). CDR3 residues: CASSSGLANNEQFF. Here the CDR3 DNA reads TGTGCCAGCAGCTCTGGACTAGCAAACAATGAGCAGTTCTTC.

As regards this clone: The same CDR3 also results from other DNA sequences found in this sample. The genes are TRBV7-8 and TRBJ2-5; TRBD2 matches 7 bases. CDR1 is SGHVS, CDR2 FQNEAQ, per germline. The CDR3 is made up of 15 amino acids. Trimming cost V 4 bases and J 2 bases; bases outside gene matches: 7. CDR3 protein: CASSSQRGPQETQYF. Here the CDR3 DNA reads TGTGCCAGCAGCTCACAGCGGGGACCGCAAGAGACCCAGTACTTC. The complete variable domain, with remaining parts taken from reference TRBV7-8 and TRBJ2-5, reads GAGVSQSPRYKVAKRGQDVALRCDPISGHVSLFWYQQALGQGPEFLTYFQNEAQLDKSGLPSDRFFAERPEGSVSTLKIQRTQQEDSAVYLCASSSQRGPQETQYFGPGTRLLVL.